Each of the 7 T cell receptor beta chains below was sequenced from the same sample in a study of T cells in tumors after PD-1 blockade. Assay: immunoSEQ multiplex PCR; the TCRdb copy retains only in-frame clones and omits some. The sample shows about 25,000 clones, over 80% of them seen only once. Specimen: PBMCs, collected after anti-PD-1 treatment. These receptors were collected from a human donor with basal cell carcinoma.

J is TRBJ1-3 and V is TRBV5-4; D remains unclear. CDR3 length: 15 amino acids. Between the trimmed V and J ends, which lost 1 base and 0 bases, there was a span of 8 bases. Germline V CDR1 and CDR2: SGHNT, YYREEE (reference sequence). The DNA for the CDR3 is TGTGCCAGCAGCTTGATGAGTAGCTCTGGAAACACCATATATTTT. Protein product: CASSLMSSSGNTIYF.

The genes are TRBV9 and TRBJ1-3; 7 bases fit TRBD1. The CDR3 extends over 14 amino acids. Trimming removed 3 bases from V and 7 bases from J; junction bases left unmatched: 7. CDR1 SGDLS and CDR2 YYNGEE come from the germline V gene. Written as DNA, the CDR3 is TGTGCCAGCAGCGCGGAGACAGGGAGGAACACCATATATTTT. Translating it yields CASSAETGRNTIYF. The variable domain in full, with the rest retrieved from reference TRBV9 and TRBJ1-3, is DSGVTQTPKHLITATGQRVTLRCSPRSGDLSVYWYQQSLDQGLQFLIQYYNGEERAKGNILERFSAQQFPDLHSELNLSSLELGDSALYFCASSAETGRNTIYFGEGSWLTVV.

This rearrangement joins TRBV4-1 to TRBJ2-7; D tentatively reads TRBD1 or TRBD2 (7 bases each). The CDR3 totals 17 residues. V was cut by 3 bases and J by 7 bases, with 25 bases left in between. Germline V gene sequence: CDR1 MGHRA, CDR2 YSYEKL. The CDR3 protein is CASSQKEVGGTAREQYF. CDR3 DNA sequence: TGCGCCAGCAGCCAGAAGGAGGTGGGAGGGACAGCCCGAGAGCAGTACTTC.

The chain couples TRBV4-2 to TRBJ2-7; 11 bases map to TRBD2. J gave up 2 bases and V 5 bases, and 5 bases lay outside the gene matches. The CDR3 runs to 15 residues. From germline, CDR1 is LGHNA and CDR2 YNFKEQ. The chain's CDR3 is CASSSSGGATYEQYF. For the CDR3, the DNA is TGTGCCAGCAGCAGTAGCGGGGGGGCAACCTACGAGCAGTACTTC.

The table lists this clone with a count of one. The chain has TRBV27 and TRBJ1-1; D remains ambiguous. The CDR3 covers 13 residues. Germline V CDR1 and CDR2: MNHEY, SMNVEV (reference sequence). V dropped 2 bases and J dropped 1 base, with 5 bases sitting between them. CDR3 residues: CASSLRQNTEAFF. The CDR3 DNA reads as TGTGCCAGCAGTTTACGGCAGAACACTGAAGCTTTCTTT.

The DNA for the CDR3 is TGCGCCAGCAGCCAAGACGGAGGGGGGACAGGGGGCTATGGCTACACCTTC. It yields the protein CASSQDGGGTGGYGYTF. V is TRBV4-1 and J is TRBJ1-2, with TRBD1 identical over 11 bases. Germline assignment: CDR1 MGHRA and CDR2 YSYEKL. CDR3 length: 17 amino acids. Trimming cost V 0 bases and J 4 bases; bases outside gene matches: 7.

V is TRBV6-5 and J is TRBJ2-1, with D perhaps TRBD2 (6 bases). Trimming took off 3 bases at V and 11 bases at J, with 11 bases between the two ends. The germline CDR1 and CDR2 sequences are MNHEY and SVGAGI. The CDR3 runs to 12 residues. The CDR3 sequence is CASSYRRGQQFF. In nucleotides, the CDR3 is TGTGCCAGCAGTTATAGGAGGGGACAGCAGTTCTTC.